Shown below are 10 T cell receptor beta chains from a single sample sequenced in a study of CD8 T cells in ankylosing spondylitis. One entry per CDR3 protein, called by TCRdb with MiXCR from the 5' RACE reads. Of just under 350,000 distinct CDR3 sequences in the sample, under 15% were seen once. Sequenced material: blood, either unsorted or a sorted T cell fraction (not recorded which). The receptor set was obtained from a male donor with ankylosing spondylitis or in good health (not recorded which).

This clonotype was counted only a few times. The rearrangement links TRBV4-2 to TRBJ1-5, with 7 bases matching TRBD1. This CDR3 has 16 amino acids. Germline trimming cut 3 bases from V and 4 bases from J; bases unmatched to any gene: 9. Germline V lookup: CDR1 LGHNA, CDR2 YNFKEQ. This CDR3 is CASSQGTGTDNQPQHF. The CDR3 DNA follows: TGTGCCAGCAGCCAGGGAACTGGGACAGATAATCAGCCCCAGCATTTT.

This clonotype was counted once. The gene calls are TRBV3-1 and TRBJ2-1, with D possibly called TRBD1 or TRBD2 (5 bases each). This CDR3 has 14 amino acids. Germline CDR1 reads LGHDT; CDR2 reads YNNKEL (reference sequence). V was clipped by 8 bases and J by 7 bases, with 18 bases between them. The CDR3 sequence is CASASGTVGNEQFF. Here the CDR3 DNA reads TGTGCCAGCGCTTCCGGGACGGTCGGGAATGAGCAGTTCTTC.

The chain uses TRBV29-1 and TRBJ2-7; no clear D. The germline CDR1 and CDR2 sequences are SQVTM and ANQGSEA. V was shortened by 4 bases and J by 6 bases, with 19 bases between the two germline ends. The CDR3 extends over 14 amino acids. The CDR3 sequence is CSVVGRLDPREQYF. CDR3 bases: TGCAGCGTTGTTGGAAGGCTGGACCCCCGCGAGCAGTACTTC.

This clonotype was seen a few times. This chain joins TRBV5-1 and TRBJ2-7; D is uncertain. The ends were cut back, 4 bases at V and 5 bases at J, with 22 bases in the middle. CDR1 is SGHRS and CDR2 is YFSETQ in the germline V gene. The CDR3 extends over 16 amino acids. The chain's CDR3 is CASSPVAFGSVHEQYF. CDR3 DNA: TGCGCCAGCAGCCCAGTCGCCTTCGGAAGTGTCCACGAGCAGTACTTC.

This clonotype appeared a few times. This chain uses TRBV12-3 or TRBV12-4 with TRBJ2-1; 10 positions match TRBD1. V trimming: 6 bases; J trimming: 7 bases; junction bases outside the gene matches: 12. The CDR3 runs 16 residues. The CDR3 bases are TGTGCCAGCAGCCCCGAGCCCGGGACAGGGGAGAATGAGCAGTTCTTC. Translated: CASSPEPGTGENEQFF.

The sample holds a few counts of this clonotype. This rearrangement joins TRBV20-1 to TRBJ2-7; D is perhaps TRBD1 (6 bases). V shed 8 bases and J shed 4 bases, with 18 bases lying between them. Germline-derived CDR1 and CDR2 are DFQATT and SNEGSKA (reference sequence). The CDR3 is made up of 13 amino acids. The CDR3 DNA sequence: TGCAGTCCATGCAGGGGATTCGAGTACGAGCAGTACTTC. Its protein is CSPCRGFEYEQYF.

This clonotype was seen only a few times. The V and J genes are TRBV12-3 or TRBV12-4 and TRBJ1-2; D remains ambiguous. The CDR3 runs 11 residues. Trimming stripped 5 bases from V and 7 bases from J, with 8 bases between. As DNA, the CDR3 is TGTGCCAGCAGTACTGGACGTGGCTACACCTTC. It is translated as CASSTGRGYTF.

This clonotype was counted a few times. The rearrangement joins TRBV5-6 to TRBJ1-4; TRBD1 might be the D (5 bases). Germline V gives CDR1 SGHDT, CDR2 YYEEEE. The CDR3 runs to 14 residues. V lost 1 base and J lost 6, with 10 bases in between. CDR3 residues: CASSLMPGHEKLFF. The CDR3 coding sequence is TGTGCCAGCAGCTTGATGCCAGGGCATGAAAAACTGTTTTTT.

Only a few counts were recorded for this clonotype. The rearrangement joins TRBV7-9 to TRBJ2-7; 12 positions match TRBD2. Germline V gene lookup returns CDR1 SEHNR and CDR2 FQNEAQ (reference sequence). This CDR3 is 16 amino acids long. V lost 5 bases to trimming and J lost 5 bases; unmatched junction nucleotides: 10. The CDR3 is CASSLGLAGIIDEQYF. The CDR3 DNA reads TGTGCCAGCAGCCTCGGACTAGCGGGAATAATCGACGAGCAGTACTTC.

The chain recombines TRBV20-1 with TRBJ1-4; the D gene is possibly TRBD1 (5 bases). Trimming took 6 bases from V and 3 from J, leaving 20 bases between them. From germline, CDR1 is DFQATT and CDR2 SNEGSKA (reference sequence). CDR3 length: 16 residues. CDR3: CSATAGQGFANEKLFF. The CDR3 bases are TGCAGTGCAACAGCTGGGCAGGGTTTTGCTAATGAAAAACTGTTTTTT.